What follows describes a single T cell receptor beta chain. RNA transcripts were the template for amplifying TCR beta CDR3 regions. The TCR CDR3 was amplified in a first-round RT-PCR using the HTBI primer set. Each CDR3 protein gets one entry after TCRdb re-called the multiplex PCR reads with MiXCR. The sample yields approximately 370,000 distinct CDR3 sequences, approximately 18% seen once. Trimming removed 2 bases from V and 6 bases from J, with 10 bases in between. Germline loops: CDR1 DFQATT, CDR2 SNEGSKA (reference sequence). The CDR3 loop spans 13 amino acids. The data were taken from a study of T cells in Graves' hyperthyroidism and ophthalmopathy.

Sequencing was performed on blood. The TCR comes from a woman in her twenties or thirties with Graves' hyperthyroidism that later progressed to Graves' ophthalmopathy. The chain recombines TRBV20-1 with TRBJ2-2, with a weak D call TRBD1 (6 bases). CDR3 region: CSARLDRPGELFF. The CDR3 bases are TGCAGTGCTAGATTAGACAGGCCCGGGGAGCTGTTTTTT.